This TCR beta chain was sequenced during a study of molecular identifiers for immune sequencing clone quantification. Study results and caveats: Clones of above 20 RNA copies carried over 97% of effector molecules; in naive cells they carried under 1%. Same-barcode identical TCR molecules could make highly expanded clones look smaller than they are.

Deletions cut 7 bases from V and 5 bases from J, with 11 bases between. This CDR3 has 12 residues. Looked up from germline, CDR1 is SNHLY and CDR2 is FYNNEI. A remark on this clonotype: Its specificity is unknown.

Listed TCR primers and previously described methods were used for bulk TCR libraries. TCRdb fed the PCR reads into MiXCR, producing one record per CDR3 protein. The sample lists 85,000 to 120,000 distinct CDR3 sequences, under 40% occurring once. Sorting defined naive CD8 T cells as CD8+CD4-CCR7+CD45RA+. The V and J genes are TRBV2 and TRBJ2-5, with D tentatively TRBD1 or TRBD2 (5 bases each). This TCR derives from a human donor in good health. Some libraries in this study had Jurkat cell RNA spiked in. Sample: naive CD8+ T cells from blood, with Jurkat cell RNA spiked in. The subset was: FACS-sorted CD8+CD4-CCR7+CD45RA+ naive T cells. The CDR3 DNA sequence: TGTGCCAGCATAAGGGGACGGGAGACCCAGTACTTC. It specifies CASIRGRETQYF. The full variable domain, completed using reference TRBV2 and TRBJ2-5, is EPEVTQTPSHQVTQMGQEVILRCVPISNHLYFYWYRQILGQKVEFLVSFYNNEISEKSEIFDDQFSVERPDGSNFTLKIRSTKLEDSAMYFCASIRGRETQYFGPGTRLLVL.